This TCR beta chain came from a study of T cells after somatic rescue of genetic block. This clone was detected only a few times. Trimming shortened V by 6 bases and J by 8 bases, and 16 bases separated the two germline ends. The CDR3 contains 14 residues. The germline V gene encodes CDR1 SGHNT and CDR2 YENEEA. Using immunoSEQ multiplex PCR, the repertoire was profiled, and TCRdb retains in-frame clones only, with some absent. The repertoire has almost 15,000 clones, roughly 72% of them found once; the top ten carry 27%. The receptor was derived from a man between 18 and 35 years old. Source material: peripheral blood mononuclear cells (PBMCs). The chain uses TRBV11-3 and TRBJ2-2; TRBD1 is a possible D gene (5 bases). This CDR3 is CASSFEAGKGELFF. The CDR3 DNA sequence: TGTGCCAGCAGTTTTGAGGCAGGGAAGGGGGAGCTGTTTTTT.